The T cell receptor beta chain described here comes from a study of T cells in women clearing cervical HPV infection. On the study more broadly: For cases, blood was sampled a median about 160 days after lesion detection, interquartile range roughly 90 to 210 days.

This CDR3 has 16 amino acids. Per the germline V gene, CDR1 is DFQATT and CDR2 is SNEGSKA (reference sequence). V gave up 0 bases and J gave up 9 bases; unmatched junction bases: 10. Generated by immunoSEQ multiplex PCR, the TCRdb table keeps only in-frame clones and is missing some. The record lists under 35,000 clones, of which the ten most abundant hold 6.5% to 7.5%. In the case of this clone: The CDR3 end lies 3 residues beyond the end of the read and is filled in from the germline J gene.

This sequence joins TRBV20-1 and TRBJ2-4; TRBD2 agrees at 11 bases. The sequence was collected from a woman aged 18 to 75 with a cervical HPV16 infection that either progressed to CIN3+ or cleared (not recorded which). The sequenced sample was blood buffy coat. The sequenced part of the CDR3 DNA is TGCAGTGCTAGAGATCCTAGCGGGGGGTTCGGCGGCATT. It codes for CSARDPSGGFGGI. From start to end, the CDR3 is CSARDPSGGFGGIQYF.